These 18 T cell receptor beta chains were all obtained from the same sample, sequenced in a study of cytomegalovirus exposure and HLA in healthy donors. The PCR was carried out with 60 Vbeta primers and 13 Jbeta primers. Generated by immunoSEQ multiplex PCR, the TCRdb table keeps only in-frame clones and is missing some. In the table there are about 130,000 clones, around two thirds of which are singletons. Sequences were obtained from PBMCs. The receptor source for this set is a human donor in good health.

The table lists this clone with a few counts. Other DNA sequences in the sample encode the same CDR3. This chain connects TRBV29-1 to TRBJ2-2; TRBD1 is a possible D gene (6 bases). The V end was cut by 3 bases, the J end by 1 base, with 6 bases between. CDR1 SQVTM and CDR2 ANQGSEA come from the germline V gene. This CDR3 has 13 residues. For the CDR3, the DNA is TGCAGCGTTGACAGGGGGAACACCGGGGAGCTGTTTTTT. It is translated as CSVDRGNTGELFF.

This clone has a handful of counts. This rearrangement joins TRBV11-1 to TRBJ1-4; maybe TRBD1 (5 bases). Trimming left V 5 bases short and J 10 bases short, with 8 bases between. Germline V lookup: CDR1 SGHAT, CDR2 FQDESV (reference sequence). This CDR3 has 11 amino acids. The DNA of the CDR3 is TGTGCCAGCAGCCTGGGGGGAAAACTGTTTTTT. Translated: CASSLGGKLFF.

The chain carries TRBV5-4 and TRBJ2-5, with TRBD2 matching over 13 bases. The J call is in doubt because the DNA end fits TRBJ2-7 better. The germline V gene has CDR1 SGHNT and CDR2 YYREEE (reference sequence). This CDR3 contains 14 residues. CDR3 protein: CASSRTSGGYEQYF. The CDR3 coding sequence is TGTGCCAGCAGCAGGACTAGCGGGGGATACGAGCAGTACTTC.

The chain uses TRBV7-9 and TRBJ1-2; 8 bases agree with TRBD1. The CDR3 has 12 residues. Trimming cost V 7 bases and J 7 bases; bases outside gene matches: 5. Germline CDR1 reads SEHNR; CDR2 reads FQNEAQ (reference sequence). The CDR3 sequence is CASTGQGPGYTF. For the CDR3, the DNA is TGTGCCAGCACAGGACAGGGACCTGGCTACACCTTC.

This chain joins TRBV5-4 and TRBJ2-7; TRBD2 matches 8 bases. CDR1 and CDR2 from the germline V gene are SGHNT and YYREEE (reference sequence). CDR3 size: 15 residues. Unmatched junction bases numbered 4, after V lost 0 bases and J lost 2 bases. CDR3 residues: CASSLVGLGTYEQYF. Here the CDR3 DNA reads TGTGCCAGCAGCTTGGTGGGACTAGGAACCTACGAGCAGTACTTC.

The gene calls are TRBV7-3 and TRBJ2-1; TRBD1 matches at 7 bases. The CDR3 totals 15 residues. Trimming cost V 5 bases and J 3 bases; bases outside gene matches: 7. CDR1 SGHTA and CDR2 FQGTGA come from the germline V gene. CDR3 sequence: CASSRTTGRYNEQFF. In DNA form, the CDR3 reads TGTGCCAGCAGCCGGACGACAGGGCGCTACAATGAGCAGTTCTTC.

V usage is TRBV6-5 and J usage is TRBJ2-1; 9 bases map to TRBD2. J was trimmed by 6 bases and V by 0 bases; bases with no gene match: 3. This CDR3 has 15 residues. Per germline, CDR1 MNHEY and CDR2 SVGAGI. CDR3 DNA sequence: TGTGCCAGCAGTTACTCGCGGGAGGGCCTCAATGAGCAGTTCTTC. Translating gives CASSYSREGLNEQFF.

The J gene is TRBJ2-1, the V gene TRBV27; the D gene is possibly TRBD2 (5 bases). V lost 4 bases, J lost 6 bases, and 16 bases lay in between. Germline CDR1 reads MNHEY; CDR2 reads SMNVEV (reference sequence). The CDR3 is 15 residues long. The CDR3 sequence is CASSSRAGSGNEQFF. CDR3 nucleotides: TGTGCCAGCAGTTCACGGGCGGGTTCGGGCAATGAGCAGTTCTTC.

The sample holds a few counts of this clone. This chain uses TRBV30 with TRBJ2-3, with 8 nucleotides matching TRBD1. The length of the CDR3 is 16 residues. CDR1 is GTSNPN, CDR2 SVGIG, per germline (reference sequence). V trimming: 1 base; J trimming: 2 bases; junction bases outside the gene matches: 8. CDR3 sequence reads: CAWSGQGAVVTDTQYF. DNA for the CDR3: TGTGCCTGGAGTGGGCAGGGGGCGGTGGTCACAGATACGCAGTATTTT.

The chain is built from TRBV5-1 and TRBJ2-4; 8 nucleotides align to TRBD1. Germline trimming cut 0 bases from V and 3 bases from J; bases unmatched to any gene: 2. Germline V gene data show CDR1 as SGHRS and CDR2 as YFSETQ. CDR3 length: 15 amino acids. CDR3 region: CASSLDGTGKNIQYF. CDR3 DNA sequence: TGCGCCAGCAGCTTGGATGGGACAGGCAAAAACATTCAGTACTTC.

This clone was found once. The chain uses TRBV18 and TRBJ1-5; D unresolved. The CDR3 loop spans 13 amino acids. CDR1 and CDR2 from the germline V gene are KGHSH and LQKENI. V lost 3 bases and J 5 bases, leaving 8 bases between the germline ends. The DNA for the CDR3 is TGTGCCAGCTCACCGGTTCGAGATCAGCCCCAGCATTTT. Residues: CASSPVRDQPQHF.

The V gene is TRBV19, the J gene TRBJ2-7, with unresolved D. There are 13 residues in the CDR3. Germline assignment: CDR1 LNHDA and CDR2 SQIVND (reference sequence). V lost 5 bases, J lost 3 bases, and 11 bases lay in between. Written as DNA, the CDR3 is TGTGCCAGTAGTGCTCGACAAGTCTACGAGCAGTACTTC. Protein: CASSARQVYEQYF. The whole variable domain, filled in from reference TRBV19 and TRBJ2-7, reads DGGITQSPKYLFRKEGQNVTLSCEQNLNHDAMYWYRQDPGQGLRLIYYSQIVNDFQKGDIAEGYSVSREKKESFPLTVTSAQKNPTAFYLCASSARQVYEQYFGPGTRLTVT.

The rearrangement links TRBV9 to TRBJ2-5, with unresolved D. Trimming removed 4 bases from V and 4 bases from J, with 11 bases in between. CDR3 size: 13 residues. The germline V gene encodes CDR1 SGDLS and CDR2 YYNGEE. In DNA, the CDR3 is TGTGCCAGCAGCCCCAGACACACAGAGACCCAGTACTTC. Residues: CASSPRHTETQYF.

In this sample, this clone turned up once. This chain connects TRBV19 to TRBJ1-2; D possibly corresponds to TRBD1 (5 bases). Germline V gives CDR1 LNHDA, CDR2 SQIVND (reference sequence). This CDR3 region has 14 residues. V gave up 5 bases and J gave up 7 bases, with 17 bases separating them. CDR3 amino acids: CASSWQGDLGGYTF. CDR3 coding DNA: TGTGCCAGTAGTTGGCAGGGCGACTTGGGTGGCTACACCTTC.

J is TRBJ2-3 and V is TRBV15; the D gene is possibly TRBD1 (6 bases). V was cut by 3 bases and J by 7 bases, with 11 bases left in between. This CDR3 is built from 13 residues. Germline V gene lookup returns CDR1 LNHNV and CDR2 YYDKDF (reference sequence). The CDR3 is CATSRRGMNTQYF. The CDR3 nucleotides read TGTGCCACCAGCAGGAGGGGGATGAATACGCAGTATTTT.

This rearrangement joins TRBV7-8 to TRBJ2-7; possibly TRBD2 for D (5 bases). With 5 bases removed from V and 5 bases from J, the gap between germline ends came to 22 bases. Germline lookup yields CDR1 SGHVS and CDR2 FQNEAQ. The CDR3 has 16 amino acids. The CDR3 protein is CASSHPFSGKRDEQYF. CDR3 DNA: TGTGCCAGCAGCCACCCTTTTTCGGGAAAACGGGACGAGCAGTACTTC. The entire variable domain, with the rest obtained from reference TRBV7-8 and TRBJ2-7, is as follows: GAGVSQSPRYKVAKRGQDVALRCDPISGHVSLFWYQQALGQGPEFLTYFQNEAQLDKSGLPSDRFFAERPEGSVSTLKIQRTQQEDSAVYLCASSHPFSGKRDEQYFGPGTRLTVT.

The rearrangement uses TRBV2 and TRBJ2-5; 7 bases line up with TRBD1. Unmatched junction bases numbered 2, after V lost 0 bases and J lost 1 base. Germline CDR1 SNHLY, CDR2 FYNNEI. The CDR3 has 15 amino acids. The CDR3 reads CASSEAWDSQETQYF. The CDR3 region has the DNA TGTGCCAGCAGTGAAGCCTGGGACAGCCAAGAGACCCAGTACTTC.

For the CDR3, the DNA is TGTGCCAGCAGTTTATCAGGGGGAGAAAGCTACACCTTC. This gives the protein CASSLSGGESYTF. The rearrangement joins TRBV28 to TRBJ1-2, with 7 bases aligning to TRBD1. CDR3 size: 13 residues. Trimming removed 1 base from V and 9 bases from J; junction bases left unmatched: 5. Germline lookup yields CDR1 MDHEN and CDR2 SYDVKM.